Listed here are 10 T cell receptor beta chains from one sample, sequenced in a study of T cell repertoires in cytomegalovirus infection. Antigens of these TCRs are unknown. TCRdb recomputed calls from the reads with MiXCR, one row per CDR3 protein. Here the sample spans about 130,000 distinct CDR3 sequences, 20% to 30% being singletons. The sequencing sample was made of PBMCs, sequenced either directly or after in vitro stimulation (not recorded which). These receptors were collected from a human donor in good health (CMV status not recorded). Some clones in this sample may be carry-over from other donors' samples.

There are many counts of this clonotype. The chain employs TRBV7-9 and TRBJ1-1; TRBD1 matches at 8 bases. The CDR3 contains 17 residues. Germline loops: CDR1 SEHNR, CDR2 FQNEAQ (reference sequence). V lost 1 base, J lost 1 base, and 8 bases stayed unmatched. The CDR3 loop is CASSLGAGGAWNTEAFF. The CDR3 DNA follows: TGTGCCAGCAGCTTAGGGGCAGGGGGCGCCTGGAACACTGAAGCTTTCTTT.

CDR3 coding DNA: TGCAGCGTTTCACCCACCCTGCAAAGCTACGAGCAGTACTTC. It translates to CSVSPTLQSYEQYF. The chain joins TRBV29-1 to TRBJ2-7, with D uncertain. This CDR3 region has 14 residues. V was pared by 5 bases and J by 3 bases, with 17 bases between. Germline V gene sequence: CDR1 SQVTM, CDR2 ANQGSEA.

A few counts support this clonotype. This chain connects TRBV28 to TRBJ1-1; a possible D gene is TRBD1 (5 bases). Trimming stripped 3 bases from V and 2 bases from J, with 22 bases between. This CDR3 region has 18 residues. Germline-derived CDR1 and CDR2 are MDHEN and SYDVKM. The CDR3 here is CASSFSLGLPWRNTEAFF. In DNA, the CDR3 is TGTGCCAGCAGTTTTTCCTTGGGACTGCCCTGGAGAAACACTGAAGCTTTCTTT.

This sequence joins TRBV6-6 and TRBJ2-1, with D maybe TRBD1 (6 bases). The CDR3 covers 15 residues. Looked up from germline, CDR1 is MNHNY and CDR2 is SVGAGI (reference sequence). Trimming stripped 4 bases from V and 2 bases from J, with 12 bases between. CDR3 nucleotides: TGTGCCAGCAGTTCCTACAGGGAACCCTACAATGAGCAGTTCTTC. Translation: CASSSYREPYNEQFF.

This clonotype was found a few times. V and J are TRBV7-2 and TRBJ2-1; D is unresolved. The CDR3 length is 14 residues. The V and J ends lost 7 bases and 5 bases respectively, with 15 bases between them. The germline V gene encodes CDR1 SGHTA and CDR2 FQGNSA. The CDR3 DNA sequence: TGTGCCAGCAAATTCACGATAAAAGACAATGAGCAGTTCTTC. It yields the protein CASKFTIKDNEQFF. The full variable domain, rest sourced from reference TRBV7-2 and TRBJ2-1, is GAGVSQSPSNKVTEKGKDVELRCDPISGHTALYWYRQSLGQGLEFLIYFQGNSAPDKSGLPSDRFSAERTGGSVSTLTIQRTQQEDSAVYLCASKFTIKDNEQFFGPGTRLTVL.

This clonotype was seen repeatedly, ten times or more. The V and J genes are TRBV7-9 and TRBJ2-7; D might be TRBD1 (6 bases). V shed 5 bases and J shed 3 bases, with 17 bases lying between them. The CDR3 is 15 amino acids. Germline V gene data show CDR1 as SEHNR and CDR2 as FQNEAQ (reference sequence). In DNA, the CDR3 is TGTGCCAGCAGCCGCCCTAGGACAGACTACTACGAGCAGTACTTC. Translated, it gives CASSRPRTDYYEQYF.

The J gene is TRBJ2-1, the V gene TRBV12-3 or TRBV12-4; 11 positions match TRBD1. The CDR3 runs to 14 residues. The V segment lost 3 bases and the J segment 8 bases; nucleotides outside the gene matches: 3. The CDR3 sequence: CASSFGQGAYEQFF. The CDR3 DNA follows: TGTGCCAGCAGTTTTGGACAGGGGGCGTATGAGCAGTTCTTC.

The chain is built from TRBV6-2 or TRBV6-3 and TRBJ2-7, with unresolved D. The V end was cut by 6 bases, the J end by 7 bases, with 13 bases between. The length of the CDR3 is 12 residues. Germline assignment: CDR1 MNHEY and CDR2 SVGEGT. In nucleotides, the CDR3 is TGTGCCAGCAGAGGCCAACGACGGGAGCAGTACTTC. This sequence encodes CASRGQRREQYF.

This chain links TRBV3-1 with TRBJ1-2; D is uncertain. This CDR3 region has 15 residues. The germline V gene encodes CDR1 LGHDT and CDR2 YNNKEL (reference sequence). Trimming removed 4 bases from V and 4 bases from J, with 16 bases in between. This CDR3 reads CASSLKAGPTYGYTF. CDR3 sequence (DNA): TGTGCCAGCAGCCTAAAAGCAGGCCCCACCTATGGCTACACCTTC.

J is TRBJ1-2 and V is TRBV27, with D unresolved. Per the germline V gene, CDR1 is MNHEY and CDR2 is SMNVEV (reference sequence). Trimming left V 5 bases short and J 2 bases short, with 9 bases between. This CDR3 region has 13 residues. The CDR3 DNA reads as TGTGCCAGCAGTCCGACAATGAACTATGGCTACACCTTC. The encoded protein is CASSPTMNYGYTF.